Listed below are T cell receptor beta chains from one sample, sequenced in a study of monozygotic twins with inflammatory bowel disease. Using the 5' RACE reads, TCRdb records one entry per CDR3 protein without DNA. The table lists around 380,000 distinct CDR3 sequences. Sequences were obtained from blood. The source is a human donor with ulcerative colitis or Crohn's disease, or a healthy co-twin of an affected twin (not recorded which). Both conserved end residues are part of each CDR3.

v_gene	j_gene	CDR3aa
TRBV10-2	TRBJ2-7	CASHGQGAYEQYF
TRBV18	TRBJ2-6	CASSPGMRPGANVLTF
TRBV5-1	TRBJ2-7	CASSLQTGSSYEQYF
TRBV7-9	TRBJ1-5	CASSLGAGNQPQHF
TRBV5-1	TRBJ2-3	CASSVGTSGSVGTDTQYF
TRBV27	TRBJ1-5	CASTAGTGGQPQHF
TRBV28	TRBJ1-1	CASFDGNTEAFF
TRBV20-1	TRBJ1-5	CSARVRVDSNQPQHF
TRBV9	TRBJ2-2	CASSATGELFF
TRBV15	TRBJ1-5	CATSRDLTGGQPQHF
TRBV7-2	TRBJ2-3	CASSRSGTSGRLMSGTDTQYF
TRBV7-9	TRBJ2-7	CASSRTASYEQYF
TRBV7-2	TRBJ2-3	CASSSTIAGWDTQYF
TRBV4-3	TRBJ2-7	CASSQDTSGNYEQYF
TRBV20-1	TRBJ2-7	CSAGSGYSEQYF
TRBV30	TRBJ2-3	CAWSAGTSGKDTQYF
TRBV9	TRBJ1-6	CASSVDGGTLHF
TRBV27	TRBJ2-7	CASKGLAGVEYEQYF
TRBV4-3	TRBJ2-4	CASSEGSGKNMQYF
TRBV6-1	TRBJ1-6	CASRQGQGYSPLHF
TRBV5-1	TRBJ1-5	CASSLSGDSYQPQHF
TRBV9	TRBJ2-7	CASSGGLAESYEQYF
TRBV7-2	TRBJ2-3	CASSPWTADTQYF
TRBV20-1	TRBJ2-3	CSARGLAGVTDTQYF
TRBV27	TRBJ1-1	CASSFQGRAEAFF
TRBV7-3	TRBJ2-4	CASSSRTSGSMMAKNIQYF
TRBV29-1	TRBJ1-1	CSVEKGRANTEAFF
TRBV27	TRBJ2-7	CASSLLGRGRDKSYEQYF
TRBV14	TRBJ2-1	CASSQDREGLAGSNEQFF
TRBV5-1	TRBJ2-6	CASSSTVGRGANVLTF
TRBV14	TRBJ2-2	CASSQVQGATGELFF
TRBV3-1	TRBJ2-1	CASSHRDSPNEQFF
TRBV20-1	TRBJ2-3	CSASGGGLTDTQYF
TRBV4-3	TRBJ1-3	CASSQVLLDRFSGNAIYF
TRBV6-1	TRBJ2-7	CASIGTGTGGPLHEQYF
TRBV7-2	TRBJ1-3	CASSLEGLAGNTIYF
TRBV28	TRBJ2-7	CAAFRTLDGEQYF
TRBV12-3/TRBV12-4	TRBJ2-6	CASSLRTGPPSGANVLTF
TRBV6-5	TRBJ2-7	CATRTSGGPRDVGEQYF
TRBV5-1	TRBJ2-3	CASSLRRENTDTQYF
TRBV7-2	TRBJ2-3	CASSGSASGPGNTDTQYF
TRBV20-1	TRBJ1-6	CSARPYRGRNSPLHF
TRBV24-1	TRBJ2-7	CATGAGRPYAEQYF
TRBV29-1	TRBJ2-1	CSVDPGLAGHEQFF
TRBV28	TRBJ2-3	CASSFPGTSGRTDTQYF
TRBV20-1	TRBJ1-4	CSVRDRVNEKLFF
TRBV5-6	TRBJ2-7	CASSLNSGQSPYEQYF
TRBV18	TRBJ2-7	CASSEQGTEQYF
TRBV5-4	TRBJ2-1	CASSFAGADEQFF